This TCR beta chain stems from a study of blood T cell repertoires in COVID-19. Clones were sequenced by immunoSEQ multiplex PCR, and TCRdb holds only the in-frame ones, with some missing. This sample has around 370,000 clones, with about 90% found just once. V was clipped by 4 bases and J by 7 bases; unmatched bases: 4. CDR1 and CDR2 (germline): MNHEY, SVGEGT. CDR3 length: 13 amino acids. This chain uses TRBV6-2 or TRBV6-3 with TRBJ2-1, with 7 bases identical to TRBD2. Sequenced: peripheral blood. The receptor's source is a young woman who had recovered from COVID-19. Here the CDR3 DNA reads TGTGCCAGCAGTTGGACTAGAAAGAATGAGCAGTTCTTC. It encodes CASSWTRKNEQFF.